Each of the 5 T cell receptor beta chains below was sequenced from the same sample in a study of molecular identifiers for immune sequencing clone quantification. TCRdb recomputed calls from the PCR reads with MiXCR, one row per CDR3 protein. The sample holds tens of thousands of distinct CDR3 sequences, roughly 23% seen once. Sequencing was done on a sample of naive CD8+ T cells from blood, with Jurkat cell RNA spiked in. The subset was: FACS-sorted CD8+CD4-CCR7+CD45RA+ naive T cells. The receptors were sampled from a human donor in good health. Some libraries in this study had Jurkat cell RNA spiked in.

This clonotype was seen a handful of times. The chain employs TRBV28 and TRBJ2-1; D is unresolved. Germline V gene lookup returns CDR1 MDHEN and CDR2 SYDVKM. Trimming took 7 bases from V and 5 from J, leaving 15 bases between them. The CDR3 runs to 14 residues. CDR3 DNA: TGTGCCAGCACCCCCCCTGGTCAGCACAATGAGCAGTTCTTC. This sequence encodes CASTPPGQHNEQFF.

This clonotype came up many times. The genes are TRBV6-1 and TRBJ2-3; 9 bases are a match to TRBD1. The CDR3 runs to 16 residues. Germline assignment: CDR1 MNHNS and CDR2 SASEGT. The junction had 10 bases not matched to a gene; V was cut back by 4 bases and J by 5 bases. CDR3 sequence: CASSVDRDRAIDTQYF. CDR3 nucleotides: TGTGCCAGCAGTGTTGACCGGGACAGGGCCATAGATACGCAGTATTTT.

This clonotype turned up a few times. For the CDR3, the DNA is TGTGCCAGCACCCCGGGACTAGCGGGGAATAATGAGCAGTTCTTC. Amino acid sequence: CASTPGLAGNNEQFF. The chain links TRBV6-2 or TRBV6-3 to TRBJ2-1; 13 bases map to TRBD2. CDR3 length equals 15 residues. V trimming: 7 bases; J trimming: 7 bases; junction bases outside the gene matches: 7. CDR1 and CDR2 (germline): MNHEY, SVGEGT.

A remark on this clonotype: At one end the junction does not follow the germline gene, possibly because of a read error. The CDR3 here is CASSLLASSYGQYF. CDR3 sequence (DNA): TGTGCCAGCAGTTTATTGGCGAGCTCCTACGGGCAGTACTTC. The chain uses TRBV27 and TRBJ2-7; D is unresolved. The CDR3 consists of 14 residues. Germline lookup yields CDR1 MNHEY and CDR2 SMNVEV (reference sequence).

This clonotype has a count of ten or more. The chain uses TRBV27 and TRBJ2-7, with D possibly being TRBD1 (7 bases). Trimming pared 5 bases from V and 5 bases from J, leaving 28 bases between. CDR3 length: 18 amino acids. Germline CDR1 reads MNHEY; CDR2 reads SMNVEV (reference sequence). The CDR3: CASSGDRDSNLPGDEQYF. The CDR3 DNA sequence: TGTGCCAGCAGTGGAGACCGGGACAGCAATTTGCCGGGGGACGAGCAGTACTTC.